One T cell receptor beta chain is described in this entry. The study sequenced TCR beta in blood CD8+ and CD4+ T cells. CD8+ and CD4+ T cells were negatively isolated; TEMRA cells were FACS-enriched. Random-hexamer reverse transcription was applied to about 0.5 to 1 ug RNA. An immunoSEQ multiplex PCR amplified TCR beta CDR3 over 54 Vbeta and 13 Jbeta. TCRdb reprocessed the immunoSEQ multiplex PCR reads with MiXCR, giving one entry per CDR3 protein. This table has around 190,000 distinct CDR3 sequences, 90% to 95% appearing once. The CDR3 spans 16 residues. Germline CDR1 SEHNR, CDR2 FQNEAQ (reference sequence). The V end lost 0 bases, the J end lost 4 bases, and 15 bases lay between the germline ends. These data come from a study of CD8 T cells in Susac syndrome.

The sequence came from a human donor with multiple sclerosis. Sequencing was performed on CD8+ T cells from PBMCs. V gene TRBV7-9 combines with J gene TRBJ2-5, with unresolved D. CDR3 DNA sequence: TGTGCCAGCAGCTTAGCGAGGTCGATAGCAGGAGAGACCCAGTACTTC. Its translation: CASSLARSIAGETQYF.